The clone carrying this T cell receptor beta chain appeared many times. CDR1 is SGHTA and CDR2 is FQGNSA in the germline V gene. The CDR3 spans 13 residues. The germline V and J ends were trimmed by 2 bases and 3 bases, with 8 bases remaining between them. 5'RACE generated cDNA with 10-nucleotide random UMIs. TCRdb reanalysed the 5' RACE reads using MiXCR and keeps one entry per CDR3 protein. The profile shows more than 35,000 distinct CDR3 sequences, approximately 3% of them singletons. This entry belongs to a study of neurological immune-mediated disorders. The receptor was isolated from a woman aged 45-65 years with multiple sclerosis. The chain carries TRBV7-2 and TRBJ2-7; D gene uncertain. Material: PBMCs. This CDR3 is CASSLREYYEQYF. The CDR3 DNA is TGTGCCAGCAGCTTACGTGAGTACTACGAGCAGTACTTC. The entire variable domain, with the rest obtained from reference TRBV7-2 and TRBJ2-7, is as follows: GAGVSQSPSNKVTEKGKDVELRCDPISGHTALYWYRQSLGQGLEFLIYFQGNSAPDKSGLPSDRFSAERTGGSVSTLTIQRTQQEDSAVYLCASSLREYYEQYFGPGTRLTVT.